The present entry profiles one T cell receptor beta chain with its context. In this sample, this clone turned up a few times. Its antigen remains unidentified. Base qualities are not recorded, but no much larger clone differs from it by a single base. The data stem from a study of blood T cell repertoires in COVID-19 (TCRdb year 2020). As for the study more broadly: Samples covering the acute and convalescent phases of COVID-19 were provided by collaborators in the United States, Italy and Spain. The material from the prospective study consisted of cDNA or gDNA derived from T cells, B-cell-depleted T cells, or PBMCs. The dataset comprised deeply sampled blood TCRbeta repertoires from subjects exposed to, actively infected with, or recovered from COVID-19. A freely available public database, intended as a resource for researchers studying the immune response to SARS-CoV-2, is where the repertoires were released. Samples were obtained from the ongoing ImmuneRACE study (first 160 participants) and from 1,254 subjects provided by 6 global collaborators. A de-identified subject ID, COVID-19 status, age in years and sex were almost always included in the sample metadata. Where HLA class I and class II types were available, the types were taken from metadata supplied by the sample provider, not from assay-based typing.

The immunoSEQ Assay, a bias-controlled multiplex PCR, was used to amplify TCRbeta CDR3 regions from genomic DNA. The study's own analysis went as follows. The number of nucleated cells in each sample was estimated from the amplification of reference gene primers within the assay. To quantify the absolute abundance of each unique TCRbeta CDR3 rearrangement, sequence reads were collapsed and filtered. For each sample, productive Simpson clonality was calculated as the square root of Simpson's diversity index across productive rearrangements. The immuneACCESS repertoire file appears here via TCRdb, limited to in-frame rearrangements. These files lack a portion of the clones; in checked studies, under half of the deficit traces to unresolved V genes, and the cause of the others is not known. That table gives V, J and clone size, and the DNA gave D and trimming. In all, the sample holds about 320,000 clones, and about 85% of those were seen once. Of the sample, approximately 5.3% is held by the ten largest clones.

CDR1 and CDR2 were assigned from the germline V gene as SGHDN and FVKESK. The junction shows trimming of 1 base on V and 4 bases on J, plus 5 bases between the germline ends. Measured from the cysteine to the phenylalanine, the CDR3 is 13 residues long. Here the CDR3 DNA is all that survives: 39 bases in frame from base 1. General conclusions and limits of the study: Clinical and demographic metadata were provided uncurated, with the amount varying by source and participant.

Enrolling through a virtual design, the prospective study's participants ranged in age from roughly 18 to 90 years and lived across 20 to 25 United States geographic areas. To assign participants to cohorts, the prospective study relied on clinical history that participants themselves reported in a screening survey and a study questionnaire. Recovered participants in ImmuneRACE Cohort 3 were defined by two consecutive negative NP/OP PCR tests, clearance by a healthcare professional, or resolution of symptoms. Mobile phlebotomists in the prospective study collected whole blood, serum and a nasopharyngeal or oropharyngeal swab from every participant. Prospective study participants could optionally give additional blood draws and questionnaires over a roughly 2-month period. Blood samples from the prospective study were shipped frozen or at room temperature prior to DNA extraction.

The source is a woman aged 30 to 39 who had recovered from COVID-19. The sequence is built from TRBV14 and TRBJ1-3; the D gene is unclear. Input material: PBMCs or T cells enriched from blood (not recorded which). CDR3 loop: CASSQAPGNTIYF. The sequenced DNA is TGTGCCAGCAGCCAAGCTCCCGGAAACACCATATATTTT.